Detailed here is one TCR beta chain. The V gene end was trimmed by 4 bases and the J gene end by 6 bases; junction bases not matched to a gene: 5. Germline V CDR1 and CDR2: SGHRS, YFSETQ. CDR3 length: 13 residues. TCRdb's copy holds only in-frame clones and misses some; the assay was immunoSEQ multiplex PCR. The sample shows some 170,000 clones, more than 75% of them seen only once. The data are from a study of blood T cell repertoires in COVID-19. The sample was peripheral blood. J is TRBJ2-3 and V is TRBV5-1; 7 nucleotides agree with TRBD1. The clonotype was recovered from a woman in her seventies with COVID-19, enrolled during active disease. As DNA, the CDR3 is TGCGCCAGCAGCCTGGACAGGCCTGATACGCAGTATTTT. This sequence encodes CASSLDRPDTQYF.